The sequence of this T cell receptor beta chain was determined in a study of neurological immune-mediated disorders. Study-wide findings and caveats: The most TCR clonal expansion was seen in HTLV-1-associated myelopathy, and the least was seen in multiple sclerosis, which fell below healthy controls.

As for time point: longitudinal time-point 2. The study used blood bank volunteers in Maryland, USA, as healthy controls. The cDNA was produced through 5'RACE with 10-nucleotide random UMIs. TCRdb re-analysed the 5' RACE reads in MiXCR, keeping a single row per CDR3 protein. The data contain some 60,000 distinct CDR3 sequences, more than 7.5% of them singletons. CDR1 is MGHRA and CDR2 is YSYEKL in the germline V gene. Deletions cut 4 bases from V and 3 bases from J, with 10 bases between. This CDR3 region has 15 residues. This clonotype was observed at least ten times. Its antigen is currently unknown. The chain links TRBV4-1 to TRBJ1-6, with D possibly being TRBD1 (5 bases). The TCR was taken from a young man in good health. The sample was PBMCs. The CDR3 here is CASSPYQGYNSPLHF. Here the CDR3 DNA reads TGCGCCAGCAGCCCGTACCAGGGCTATAATTCACCCCTCCACTTT.